The 4 T cell receptor beta chains below were found in one sample sequenced in a study of blood T cell repertoires in COVID-19. Using immunoSEQ multiplex PCR, the repertoire was profiled, and TCRdb retains in-frame clones only, with some absent. The sample has roughly 15,000 clones, approximately 85% seen once. The sample taken for sequencing was peripheral blood. Every receptor here comes from a man in his 70s in a cohort sampled during active COVID-19.

V usage is TRBV6-4 and J usage is TRBJ2-3, with 13 bases lining up with TRBD2. The V and J ends lost 6 bases and 0 bases, in that order; junction bases with no gene match: 3. Per the germline V gene, CDR1 is MRHNA and CDR2 is SNTAGT. This CDR3 spans 16 amino acids. The CDR3 is CASRGTSGASTDTQYF. In DNA, the CDR3 is TGTGCCAGCAGGGGGACTAGCGGGGCCAGCACAGATACGCAGTATTTT.

The count of this clone is one. This sequence joins TRBV6-1 and TRBJ1-5, with 10 bases lining up with TRBD1. Germline-derived CDR1 and CDR2 are MNHNS and SASEGT. V shed 4 bases, J shed 7 bases, and the junction held 10 bases outside the gene matches. The CDR3 loop spans 16 amino acids. The CDR3 protein is CASSARTGGVRQPQHF. The CDR3, as DNA: TGTGCCAGCAGTGCCCGGACAGGGGGAGTGAGACAGCCCCAGCATTTT.

The rearrangement joins TRBV28 to TRBJ2-7, with D perhaps TRBD1 (6 bases). Trimming removed 7 bases from V and 5 bases from J, with 18 bases in between. CDR1 MDHEN and CDR2 SYDVKM come from the germline V gene. The CDR3 consists of 14 residues. The CDR3 here is CASTDRQGNNEQYF. CDR3 sequence (DNA): TGTGCCAGCACCGACAGGCAGGGTAATAACGAGCAGTACTTC. Drawing the rest from reference TRBV28 and TRBJ2-7, the complete variable domain is DVKVTQSSRYLVKRTGEKVFLECVQDMDHENMFWYRQDPGLGLRLIYFSYDVKMKEKGDIPEGYSVSREKKERFSLILESASTNQTSMYLCASTDRQGNNEQYFGPGTRLTVT.

CDR3 region: CASSAPPGGPGTDTQYF. As DNA, the CDR3 is TGTGCCAGCAGTGCCCCCCCCGGGGGGCCGGGCACAGATACGCAGTATTTT. This sequence joins TRBV28 and TRBJ2-3; D may be TRBD2 (7 bases). Germline V gene lookup returns CDR1 MDHEN and CDR2 SYDVKM. Between the trimmed V and J ends, which lost 5 bases and 1 base, there was a span of 19 bases. The CDR3 contains 17 residues. Together with reference TRBV28 and TRBJ2-3, the CDR3 gives the full variable domain: DVKVTQSSRYLVKRTGEKVFLECVQDMDHENMFWYRQDPGLGLRLIYFSYDVKMKEKGDIPEGYSVSREKKERFSLILESASTNQTSMYLCASSAPPGGPGTDTQYFGPGTRLTVL.